The 5 T cell receptor beta chains listed next were all sequenced from one sample in a study of breast tumors, draining lymph nodes, adjacent tissues. Samples came from axillary lymph nodes draining the breast cancer. One entry per CDR3 protein results from TCRdb running MiXCR on the multiplex PCR reads. The data contain over 150,000 distinct CDR3 sequences, 31% of them seen just once; the ten biggest clones take up about 4.3%. Sequences were obtained from axillary lymph node tissue. The receptors here all came from a female donor with breast cancer. Some clones in this sample may be carry-over from other donors' samples.

This clonotype was seen at least ten times. This chain uses TRBV6-5 with TRBJ2-1; either TRBD1 or TRBD2 may supply D (5 bases each). Per germline, CDR1 MNHEY and CDR2 SVGAGI. This CDR3 contains 18 residues. V was shortened by 6 bases and J by 0 bases, with 21 bases between the two germline ends. CDR3 amino acids: CASSRSSGGTASYNEQFF. In nucleotides, the CDR3 is TGTGCCAGCAGCCGATCCTCTGGGGGAACGGCCTCCTACAATGAGCAGTTCTTC.

This clonotype was picked up a small number of times. This may arise from a read error, as a much more abundant clone is one base away. V gene TRBV20-1 combines with J gene TRBJ1-2; D is possibly TRBD1 (5 bases). Germline V lookup: CDR1 DFQATT, CDR2 SNEGSKA (reference sequence). The CDR3 is 13 residues long. The CDR3: CSATLRVTYAYTF. In nucleotides, the CDR3 is TGCAGTGCTACTCTCAGGGTAACCTATGCCTACACCTTC.

This clonotype has ten or more counts. The chain couples TRBV12-3 or TRBV12-4 to TRBJ2-2, with D possibly being TRBD2 (5 bases). The CDR3 totals 17 residues. Trimming cost V 1 base and J 1 base, with 13 bases left between them. In DNA form, the CDR3 reads TGTGCCAGCAGTTTAGGGCCAGGACTGCTGAACACCGGGGAGCTGTTTTTT. As protein: CASSLGPGLLNTGELFF.

This clonotype showed up many times. The gene calls are TRBV6-1 and TRBJ1-5; 7 nucleotides align to TRBD1. Germline V gene lookup returns CDR1 MNHNS and CDR2 SASEGT. V lost 5 bases, J lost 0 bases, and 10 bases stayed unmatched. CDR3 size: 17 residues. CDR3 sequence reads: CASSRTGPAYSNQPQHF. CDR3 coding DNA: TGTGCCAGCAGTCGGACAGGACCAGCCTATAGCAATCAGCCCCAGCATTTT.

Remarks on this clonotype: This sequence may be a read error, since a much larger clone differs from it by one base. This chain links TRBV6-5 with TRBJ2-1; possibly TRBD1 for D (7 bases). The CDR3 length is 15 residues. Looked up from germline, CDR1 is MNHEY and CDR2 is SVGAGI. Trimming took 6 bases from V and 2 from J, leaving 14 bases between them. Written as DNA, the CDR3 is TGTGCCAGCAGACGCGGGGACAGCCCCTACAATGAGCAGTTCTTC. This codes for CASRRGDSPYNEQFF.